This is a list of T cell receptor beta chains from one sample in a study of blood T cell repertoires in COVID-19. The data were produced by immunoSEQ multiplex PCR, yet TCRdb's version contains in-frame clones alone and is incomplete. The table lists 200,000 to 250,000 clones, roughly three quarters of them singletons. Sequencing was performed on peripheral blood. All receptors derive from a middle-aged woman with active or convalescent COVID-19. CDR3s include the opening cysteine and the closing phenylalanine or tryptophan. A D gene is named only where the DNA matches it firmly. The size of a clone is reported for some rows only, either as once, few or many, or as a class for expanded clones.

CDR3 DNA	CDR3 protein	J gene	D gene	clone size	V gene
TGTGCCAGCAGCTTAGAGTCGACTAGCGGGGGGGTCGGGGAGCTGTTTTTT	CASSLESTSGGVGELFF	TRBJ2-2	TRBD2	-	TRBV7-8
TGCGCCAGCAGCTCCGGACAGGGGACCCCTTATGGCTACACCTTC	CASSSGQGTPYGYTF	TRBJ1-2	TRBD1	-	TRBV5-1
TGTGCCACCAACCCCGGACAGGGCCGCACAGATACGCAGTATTTT	CATNPGQGRTDTQYF	TRBJ2-3	TRBD1	-	TRBV28
TGCGCCAGCAGCCAAGTAGGGACACATAATGAAAAACTGTTTTTT	CASSQVGTHNEKLFF	TRBJ1-4	-	-	TRBV4-1
TGTGCCAGCAGCCGTTTGGCGGGCGCAAGGGGGGAGCTGTTTTTT	CASSRLAGARGELFF	TRBJ2-2	-	-	TRBV11-2
TGTGCCAGCAGCTCGGGGGACAGATACACAGATACGCAGTATTTT	CASSSGDRYTDTQYF	TRBJ2-3	-	-	TRBV5-6
TGTGCCAGCAGCGCCGGGACTACTCTGAACACTGAAGCTTTCTTT	CASSAGTTLNTEAFF	TRBJ1-1	-	-	TRBV9
TGCGCCAGCAGCCCCGCGGCGGGGGTGAACACTGAAGCTTTCTTT	CASSPAAGVNTEAFF	TRBJ1-1	-	-	TRBV5-1
TGTGCCAGCAGCCAAGATCAGTTAACCGGGGAGCTGTTTTTT	CASSQDQLTGELFF	TRBJ2-2	-	-	TRBV4-2
TGCAGTGCTAGTCTCGGCCGTCGAGGGAATCAGCCCCAGCATTTT	CSASLGRRGNQPQHF	TRBJ1-5	-	-	TRBV20-1
TGTGCCAGCAGTCTCGGGACAGGGATTGGAAACACCATATATTTT	CASSLGTGIGNTIYF	TRBJ1-3	TRBD1	-	TRBV6-5
TGTGCCTGGAGCGTCCCGGGACAGGGGAACTCCTACGAGCAGTACTTC	CAWSVPGQGNSYEQYF	TRBJ2-7	TRBD1	once	TRBV30
TGTGCCAGCAGCCAAGATTCCGGCAGGGTAGATGGCTACACCTTC	CASSQDSGRVDGYTF	TRBJ1-2	-	-	TRBV4-2
TGTGCCAGCAGCACCGGGGTTCAACAGCCCCAGCATTTT	CASSTGVQQPQHF	TRBJ1-5	-	-	TRBV27
TGTGCCAGCAGGCCCGGAACAGCGAACACCGGGGAGCTGTTTTTT	CASRPGTANTGELFF	TRBJ2-2	-	-	TRBV7-9
TGCGCCAGCAATGTAGAGCCCTCCGATGAAAAACTGTTTTTT	CASNVEPSDEKLFF	TRBJ1-4	-	-	TRBV5-1
TGTGCCAGCAGCGTAGGAGGTAACATGTTCTTC	CASSVGGNMFF	TRBJ2-1	-	-	TRBV9
TGTGCCAGCTCACCGAGACTGGGTTCGAACACCGGGGAGCTGTTTTTT	CASSPRLGSNTGELFF	TRBJ2-2	-	-	TRBV18
TGTGCCAGCTCAATGCGACAGGGGAGCTCAGATACGCAGTATTTT	CASSMRQGSSDTQYF	TRBJ2-3	TRBD1	-	TRBV2
TGTGCCAGCAGTGAGGGTGGGGGGGCCACAGATACGCAGTATTTT	CASSEGGGATDTQYF	TRBJ2-3	-	-	TRBV6-4
TGTGCCAGCAGCCCCGTAACGGACAGAGAAGCTTTCTTT	CASSPVTDREAFF	TRBJ1-1	-	once	TRBV7-8
TGTGCCAGCAGCGCGCAGGGGAGCACAGATACGCAGTATTTT	CASSAQGSTDTQYF	TRBJ2-3	-	-	TRBV7-3